Shown below are 22 T cell receptor beta chains from a single sample sequenced in a study of response to subunit inactivated influenza vaccine. TCRdb processed the RT-PCR reads anew with MiXCR; each CDR3 protein has one entry. The data show approximately 480,000 distinct CDR3 sequences, over 9.5% seen once. The sequencing here drew on PBMCs from blood, taken roughly 45 days after vaccination. The receptors here all came from a man in his fifties or sixties who received an inactivated influenza vaccine.

The chain is built from TRBV18 and TRBJ2-7; 10 bases line up with TRBD1. The ends lost 4 bases at V and 5 bases at J; junction bases unmatched: 8. Germline V gives CDR1 KGHSH, CDR2 LQKENI. The CDR3 is 15 amino acids. DNA for the CDR3: TGTGCCAGCTCACAGGGACAGGGGAAAGTCGACGAGCAGTACTTC. Its protein is CASSQGQGKVDEQYF.

This clonotype was observed a few times. V usage is TRBV20-1 and J usage is TRBJ2-3; 9 nucleotides line up with TRBD2. The CDR3 has 14 residues. CDR1 and CDR2 from the germline V gene are DFQATT and SNEGSKA (reference sequence). J gave up 4 bases and V 5 bases, and 7 bases lay outside the gene matches. The CDR3 sequence: CSARAGGPSDTQYF. Written as DNA, the CDR3 is TGCAGTGCTCGGGCGGGAGGGCCCTCAGATACGCAGTATTTT.

This clonotype appeared many times. The chain couples TRBV5-1 to TRBJ2-7; D gene uncertain. Germline assignment: CDR1 SGHRS and CDR2 YFSETQ. The CDR3 covers 13 residues. Trimming removed 0 bases at V and 2 bases at J, with 6 bases between. This chain's CDR3 is CASSLAPTYEQYF. DNA of the CDR3: TGCGCCAGCAGCTTGGCCCCTACCTACGAGCAGTACTTC.

The V call is TRBV20-1, the J call TRBJ2-7; TRBD1 matches 10 bases. With 0 bases clipped from V and 4 bases from J, the junction kept 12 bases outside the gene matches. Germline V gene lookup returns CDR1 DFQATT and CDR2 SNEGSKA (reference sequence). CDR3 length: 17 amino acids. This CDR3 is CSARDNRDRGIRYEQYF. DNA of the CDR3: TGCAGTGCTAGAGATAACCGGGACAGGGGTATAAGGTACGAGCAGTACTTC.

This clonotype was seen repeatedly, ten times or more. V and J are TRBV12-3 or TRBV12-4 and TRBJ2-5; D may be TRBD1 (5 bases). This CDR3 has 16 residues. V dropped 2 bases and J dropped 2 bases, with 15 bases sitting between them. In nucleotides, the CDR3 is TGTGCCAGCAGTTTAACGTACACAGGAGCGCAAGAGACCCAGTACTTC. This translates into CASSLTYTGAQETQYF.

The gene calls are TRBV30 and TRBJ1-1; unclear D gene. CDR1 GTSNPN and CDR2 SVGIG come from the germline V gene (reference sequence). The CDR3 extends over 13 amino acids. Deletions cut 2 bases from V and 3 bases from J, with 10 bases between. The CDR3 protein is CAWSPAWDTEAFF. DNA for the CDR3: TGTGCCTGGAGTCCGGCCTGGGACACTGAAGCTTTCTTT.

This clonotype has only a few counts. J is TRBJ2-3 and V is TRBV3-1, with TRBD2 identical over 8 bases. This CDR3 region has 15 residues. Germline trimming cut 6 bases from V and 0 bases from J; bases unmatched to any gene: 5. Looked up from germline, CDR1 is LGHDT and CDR2 is YNNKEL (reference sequence). The CDR3 protein is CASSLAGESTDTQYF. DNA for the CDR3: TGTGCCAGCAGTCTAGCGGGCGAAAGCACAGATACGCAGTATTTT.

The chain is built from TRBV19 and TRBJ2-7, with D perhaps matching TRBD2 (5 bases). Per germline, CDR1 LNHDA and CDR2 SQIVND (reference sequence). V lost 2 bases and J 1 base, leaving 12 bases between the germline ends. This CDR3 is 15 amino acids long. Here the CDR3 reads CASSIMSGESYEQYF. For the CDR3, the DNA is TGTGCCAGTAGTATAATGAGTGGGGAGTCCTACGAGCAGTACTTC.

The chain joins TRBV4-2 to TRBJ1-1; TRBD1 aligns across 10 bases. The germline gives CDR1 LGHNA, CDR2 YNFKEQ. This CDR3 has 16 amino acids. With V trimmed by 3 bases and J by 6 bases, 10 bases remained unmatched. CDR3: CASSHDRGRLSAEAFF. The CDR3 nucleotides are TGTGCCAGCAGCCACGACAGGGGGCGATTGAGTGCTGAAGCTTTCTTT.

This clonotype was picked up many times. This chain connects TRBV20-1 to TRBJ2-6; 9 bases map to TRBD2. CDR1 DFQATT and CDR2 SNEGSKA come from the germline V gene (reference sequence). The trim removed 6 bases at V and 4 bases at J, leaving 10 bases unmatched. The CDR3 sequence is 16 residues long. CDR3 sequence reads: CSAQSGGLRGANVLTF. Written as DNA, the CDR3 is TGCAGTGCACAGAGCGGGGGGCTTCGAGGGGCCAACGTCCTGACTTTC.

The V call is TRBV10-3, the J call TRBJ1-4, with 10 bases that match TRBD1. The CDR3 is made up of 18 amino acids. The V gene's germline CDR1 is ENHRY and CDR2 SYGVKD. Germline trimming cut 4 bases from V and 8 bases from J; bases unmatched to any gene: 16. The CDR3 DNA reads as TGTGCCATCAGTGCCCGATCCGGGACAGGGGCACTAAGAGAAAAACTGTTTTTT. Protein sequence: CAISARSGTGALREKLFF.

The J gene is TRBJ2-3, the V gene TRBV4-2; D not resolved. CDR1 and CDR2 from the germline V gene are LGHNA and YNFKEQ. This CDR3 comprises 13 residues. V was shortened by 1 base and J by 6 bases, with 8 bases between the two germline ends. The chain's CDR3 is CASSQGLEDTQYF. CDR3 DNA: TGTGCCAGCAGCCAAGGCTTAGAGGATACGCAGTATTTT.

This clonotype has only a few counts. This chain connects TRBV7-9 to TRBJ1-3; 7 bases line up with TRBD1. The CDR3 has 17 residues. Germline loops: CDR1 SEHNR, CDR2 FQNEAQ (reference sequence). V dropped 2 bases and J dropped 2; count of bases not matched to a gene: 9. The CDR3 reads CASSLLFRQGPGNTIYF. CDR3 DNA: TGTGCCAGCAGCTTACTATTTCGACAGGGCCCTGGAAACACCATATATTTT.

This clonotype was seen more than once but under ten times. The chain links TRBV28 to TRBJ2-6; TRBD1 agrees at 7 bases. The trim removed 6 bases at V and 3 bases at J, leaving 8 bases unmatched. Germline CDR1 and CDR2: MDHEN and SYDVKM. The CDR3 is 16 amino acids. CDR3 bases: TGTGCCAGCAGGATCCGGGACAGTGGTGGGGCCAACGTCCTGACTTTC. It specifies CASRIRDSGGANVLTF.

The chain couples TRBV4-1 to TRBJ1-1; possible D gene TRBD1, 5 bases. This CDR3 contains 14 residues. Trimming left V 4 bases short and J 4 bases short, with 13 bases between. Germline CDR1 MGHRA, CDR2 YSYEKL. CDR3 region: CASSRVGEGTEAFF. Written as DNA, the CDR3 is TGCGCCAGCAGCCGAGTAGGGGAAGGCACTGAAGCTTTCTTT.

The chain uses TRBV24-1 and TRBJ2-1; 9 positions match TRBD2. This CDR3 spans 15 amino acids. The germline gives CDR1 KGHDR, CDR2 SFDVKD. Trimming cost V 1 base and J 7 bases; bases outside gene matches: 4. CDR3 region: CATSDFGTSKNEQFF. The CDR3 region has the DNA TGTGCCACCAGTGATTTCGGGACTAGCAAGAATGAGCAGTTCTTC.

Only a few counts were recorded for this clonotype. The chain recombines TRBV7-2 with TRBJ2-1; 13 bases are shared with TRBD2. Per germline, CDR1 SGHTA and CDR2 FQGNSA. Germline trimming cut 2 bases from V and 1 base from J; bases unmatched to any gene: 2. The CDR3 consists of 17 residues. CDR3 amino acids: CASSLSTSGGSYNEQFF. The CDR3 nucleotides are TGTGCCAGCAGCTTATCGACTAGCGGGGGGTCCTACAATGAGCAGTTCTTC.

In its sample, this clonotype was seen a few times. The rearrangement uses TRBV30 and TRBJ2-7; D is undetermined. Germline CDR1 and CDR2: GTSNPN and SVGIG (reference sequence). V was shortened by 0 bases and J by 4 bases, with 7 bases between the two germline ends. The CDR3 runs to 12 residues. CDR3 DNA: TGTGCCTGGAGTGTAGTCGGTTACGAGCAGTACTTC. Protein product: CAWSVVGYEQYF.

The chain combines TRBV30 with TRBJ1-4; possible D gene TRBD1, 5 bases. The germline V gene has CDR1 GTSNPN and CDR2 SVGIG (reference sequence). The CDR3 contains 16 residues. Trimming took 0 bases from V and 3 from J, leaving 14 bases between them. The CDR3 sequence is CAWSVGRLSANEKLFF. CDR3 in DNA: TGTGCCTGGAGTGTGGGACGCCTATCAGCTAATGAAAAACTGTTTTTT.

This clonotype showed up many times. The V and J genes are TRBV20-1 and TRBJ1-5, with D unresolved. The germline V and J ends were trimmed by 2 bases and 0 bases, with 14 bases remaining between them. CDR1 is DFQATT, CDR2 SNEGSKA, per germline (reference sequence). This CDR3 contains 16 residues. Written as DNA, the CDR3 is TGCAGTGCTAGATCTGATATCCGTGGTAGCAATCAGCCCCAGCATTTT. It yields the protein CSARSDIRGSNQPQHF.

The chain combines TRBV5-1 with TRBJ1-2, with 8 bases identical to TRBD1. Germline V gene sequence: CDR1 SGHRS, CDR2 YFSETQ. The ends lost 4 bases at V and 5 bases at J; junction bases unmatched: 13. The CDR3 extends over 16 amino acids. CDR3 amino acids: CASSTGQGRQSYGYTF. CDR3 in DNA: TGCGCCAGCAGCACTGGACAGGGTAGACAATCTTATGGCTACACCTTC. The full variable domain, completed using reference TRBV5-1 and TRBJ1-2, is KAGVTQTPRYLIKTRGQQVTLSCSPISGHRSVSWYQQTPGQGLQFLFEYFSETQRNKGNFPGRFSGRQFSNSRSEMNVSTLELGDSALYLCASSTGQGRQSYGYTFGSGTRLTVV.

This clonotype was counted only a few times. The rearrangement joins TRBV7-6 to TRBJ2-1; the D is unclear. The germline V and J ends were trimmed by 1 base and 3 bases, with 13 bases remaining between them. CDR1 and CDR2 (germline): SGHVS, FNYEAQ. The CDR3 totals 16 residues. CDR3 nucleotide sequence: TGTGCCAGCAGCTTAGGGGCTGCAAGTCTCTACAATGAGCAGTTCTTC. It yields the protein CASSLGAASLYNEQFF.